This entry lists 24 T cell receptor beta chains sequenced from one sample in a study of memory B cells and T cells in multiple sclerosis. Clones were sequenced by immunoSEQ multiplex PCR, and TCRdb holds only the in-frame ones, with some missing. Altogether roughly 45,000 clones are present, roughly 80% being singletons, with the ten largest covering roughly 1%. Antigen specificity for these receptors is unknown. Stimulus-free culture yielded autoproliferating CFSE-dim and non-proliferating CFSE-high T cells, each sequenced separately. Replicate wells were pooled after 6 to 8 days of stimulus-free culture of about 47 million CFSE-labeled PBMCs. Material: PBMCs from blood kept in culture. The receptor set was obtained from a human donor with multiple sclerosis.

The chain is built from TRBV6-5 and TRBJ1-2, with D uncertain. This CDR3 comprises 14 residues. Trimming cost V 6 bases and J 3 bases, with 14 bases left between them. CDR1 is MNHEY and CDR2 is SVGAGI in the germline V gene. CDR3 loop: CASSSGIWDYGYTF. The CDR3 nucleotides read TGTGCCAGCAGCTCGGGGATCTGGGACTATGGCTACACCTTC.

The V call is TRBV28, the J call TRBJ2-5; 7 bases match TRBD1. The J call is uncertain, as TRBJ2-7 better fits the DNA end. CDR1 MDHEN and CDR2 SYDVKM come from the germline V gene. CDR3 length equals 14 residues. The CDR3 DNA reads TGTGCCAGCAGCCTAGGGACAGTTTCCTACGAGCAGTACTTC. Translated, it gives CASSLGTVSYEQYF.

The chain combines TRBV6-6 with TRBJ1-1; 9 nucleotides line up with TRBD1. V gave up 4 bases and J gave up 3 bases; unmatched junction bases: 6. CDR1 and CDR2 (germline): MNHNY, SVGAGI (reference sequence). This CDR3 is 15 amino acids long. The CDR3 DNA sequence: TGTGCCAGCAGTTCCGAAGACAGGGGGTACACTGAAGCTTTCTTT. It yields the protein CASSSEDRGYTEAFF.

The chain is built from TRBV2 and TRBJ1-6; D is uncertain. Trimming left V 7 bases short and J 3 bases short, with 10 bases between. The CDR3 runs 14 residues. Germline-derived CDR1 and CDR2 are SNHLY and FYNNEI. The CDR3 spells CASTGRNYNSPLHF. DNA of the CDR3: TGTGCCAGCACTGGCCGGAACTATAATTCACCCCTCCACTTT.

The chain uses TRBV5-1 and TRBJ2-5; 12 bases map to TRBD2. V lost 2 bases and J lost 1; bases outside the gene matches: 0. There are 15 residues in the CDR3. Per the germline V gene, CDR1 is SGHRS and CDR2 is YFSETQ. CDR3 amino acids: CASSLLAGGQETQYF. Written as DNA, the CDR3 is TGCGCCAGCAGCTTACTAGCGGGGGGCCAAGAGACCCAGTACTTC.

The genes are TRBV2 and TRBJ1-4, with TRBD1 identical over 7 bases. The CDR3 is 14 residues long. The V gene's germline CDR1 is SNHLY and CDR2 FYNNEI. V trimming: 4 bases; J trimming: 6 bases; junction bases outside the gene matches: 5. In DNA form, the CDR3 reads TGTGCCAGCAGTGGACAGGGCCGGCATGAAAAACTGTTTTTT. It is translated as CASSGQGRHEKLFF. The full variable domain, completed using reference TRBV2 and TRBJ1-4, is EPEVTQTPSHQVTQMGQEVILRCVPISNHLYFYWYRQILGQKVEFLVSFYNNEISEKSEIFDDQFSVERPDGSNFTLKIRSTKLEDSAMYFCASSGQGRHEKLFFGSGTQLSVL.

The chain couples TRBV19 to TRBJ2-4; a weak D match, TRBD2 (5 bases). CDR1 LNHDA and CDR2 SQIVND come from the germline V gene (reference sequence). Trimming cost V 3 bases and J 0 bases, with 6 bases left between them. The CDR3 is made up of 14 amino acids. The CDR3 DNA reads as TGTGCCAGTAGTATGGAGGTAGCCAAAAACATTCAGTACTTC. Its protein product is CASSMEVAKNIQYF.

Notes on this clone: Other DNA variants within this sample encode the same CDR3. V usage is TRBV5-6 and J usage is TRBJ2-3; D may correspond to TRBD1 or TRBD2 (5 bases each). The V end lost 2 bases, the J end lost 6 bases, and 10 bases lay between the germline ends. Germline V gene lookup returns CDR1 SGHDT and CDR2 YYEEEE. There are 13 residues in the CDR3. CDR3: CASSFSGTDTQYF. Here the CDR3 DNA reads TGTGCCAGCAGCTTCTCAGGGACCGATACGCAGTATTTT.

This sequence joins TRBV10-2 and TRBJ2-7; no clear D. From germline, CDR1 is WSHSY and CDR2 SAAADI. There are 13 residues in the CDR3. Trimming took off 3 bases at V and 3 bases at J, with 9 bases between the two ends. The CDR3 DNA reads TGCGCCAGCAGTGACCGAGGAGACTACGAGCAGTACTTC. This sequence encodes CASSDRGDYEQYF.

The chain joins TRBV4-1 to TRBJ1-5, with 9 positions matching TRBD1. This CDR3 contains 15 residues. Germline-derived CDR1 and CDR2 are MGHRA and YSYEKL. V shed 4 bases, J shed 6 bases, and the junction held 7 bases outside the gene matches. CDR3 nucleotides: TGCGCCAGCAGCCGGGGGACAGGGACGGCTCAGCCCCAGCATTTT. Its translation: CASSRGTGTAQPQHF.

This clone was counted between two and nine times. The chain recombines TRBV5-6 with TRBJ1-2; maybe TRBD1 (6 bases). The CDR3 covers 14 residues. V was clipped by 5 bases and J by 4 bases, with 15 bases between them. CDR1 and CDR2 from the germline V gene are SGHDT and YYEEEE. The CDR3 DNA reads TGTGCCAGCAGTTCACTAGACAGGAGCTATGGCTACACCTTC. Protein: CASSSLDRSYGYTF.

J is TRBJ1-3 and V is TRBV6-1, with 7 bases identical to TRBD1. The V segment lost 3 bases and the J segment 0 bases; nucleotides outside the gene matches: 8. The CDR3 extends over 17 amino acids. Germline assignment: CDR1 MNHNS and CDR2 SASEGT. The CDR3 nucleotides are TGTGCCAGCAGTGACGACCCAGGGGGTCACTCTGGAAACACCATATATTTT. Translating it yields CASSDDPGGHSGNTIYF.

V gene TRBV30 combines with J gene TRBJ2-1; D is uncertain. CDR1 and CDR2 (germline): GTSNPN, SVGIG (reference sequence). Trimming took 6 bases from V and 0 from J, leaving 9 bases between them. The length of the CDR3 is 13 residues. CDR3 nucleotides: TGTGCCTGCCCCAGGAACTCCTACAATGAGCAGTTCTTC. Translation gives CACPRNSYNEQFF.

The CDR3 is CAWSGPSGNEQYF. CDR3 in DNA: TGTGCCTGGAGTGGTCCGTCGGGTAACGAGCAGTACTTC. The chain recombines TRBV30 with TRBJ2-5, with D uncertain. The J call may be wrong; the DNA end is better matched by TRBJ2-7. The germline V gene has CDR1 GTSNPN and CDR2 SVGIG (reference sequence). CDR3 length: 13 amino acids.

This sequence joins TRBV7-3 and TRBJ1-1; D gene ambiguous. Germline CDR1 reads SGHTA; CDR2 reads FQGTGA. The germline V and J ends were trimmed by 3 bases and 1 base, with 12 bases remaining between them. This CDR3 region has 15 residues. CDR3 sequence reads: CASSFLGGGNTEAFF. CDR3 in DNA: TGTGCCAGCAGCTTTTTGGGCGGCGGGAACACTGAAGCTTTCTTT.

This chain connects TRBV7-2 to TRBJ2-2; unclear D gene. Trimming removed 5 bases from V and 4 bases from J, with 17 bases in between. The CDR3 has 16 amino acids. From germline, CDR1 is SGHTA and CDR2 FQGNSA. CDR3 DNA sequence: TGTGCCAGCAGCCCGAGAGGAGAACTCGGCACCGGGGAGCTGTTTTTT. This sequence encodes CASSPRGELGTGELFF.

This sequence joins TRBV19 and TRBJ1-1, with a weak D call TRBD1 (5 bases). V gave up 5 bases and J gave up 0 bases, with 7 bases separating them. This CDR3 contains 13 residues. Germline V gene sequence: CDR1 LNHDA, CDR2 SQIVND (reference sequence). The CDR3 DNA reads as TGTGCCAGTAGTGAGGGGATGAACACTGAAGCTTTCTTT. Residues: CASSEGMNTEAFF.

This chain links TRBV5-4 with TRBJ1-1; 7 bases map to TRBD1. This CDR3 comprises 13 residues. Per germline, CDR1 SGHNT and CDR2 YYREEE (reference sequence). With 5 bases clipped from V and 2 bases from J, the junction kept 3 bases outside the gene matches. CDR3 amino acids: CASRGQFNTEAFF. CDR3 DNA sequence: TGTGCCAGCAGGGGACAGTTTAACACTGAAGCTTTCTTT.

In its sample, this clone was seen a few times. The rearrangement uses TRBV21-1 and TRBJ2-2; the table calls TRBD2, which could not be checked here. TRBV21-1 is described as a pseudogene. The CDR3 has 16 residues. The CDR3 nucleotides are TGTGCCAGCAGCTCCGTCGGGGGGACCAACACCGGGGAGCTGTTTTTT. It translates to CASSSVGGTNTGELFF.

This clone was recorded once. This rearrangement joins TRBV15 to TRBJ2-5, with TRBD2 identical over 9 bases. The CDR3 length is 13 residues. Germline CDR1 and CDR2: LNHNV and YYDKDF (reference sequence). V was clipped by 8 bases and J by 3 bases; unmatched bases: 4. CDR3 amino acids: CATRAGGKETQYF. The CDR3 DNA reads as TGTGCCACCCGAGCGGGGGGCAAAGAGACCCAGTACTTC. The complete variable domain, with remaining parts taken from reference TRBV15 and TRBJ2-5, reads DAMVIQNPRYQVTQFGKPVTLSCSQTLNHNVMYWYQQKSSQAPKLLFHYYDKDFNNEADTPDNFQSRRPNTSFCFLDIRSPGLGDTAMYLCATRAGGKETQYFGPGTRLLVL.

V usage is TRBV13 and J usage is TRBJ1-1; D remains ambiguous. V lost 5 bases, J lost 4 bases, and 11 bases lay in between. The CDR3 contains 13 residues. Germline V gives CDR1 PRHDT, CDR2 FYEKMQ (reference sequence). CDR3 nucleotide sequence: TGTGCCAGCAGCCCCCCCGGTGGCACTGAAGCTTTCTTT. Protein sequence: CASSPPGGTEAFF.

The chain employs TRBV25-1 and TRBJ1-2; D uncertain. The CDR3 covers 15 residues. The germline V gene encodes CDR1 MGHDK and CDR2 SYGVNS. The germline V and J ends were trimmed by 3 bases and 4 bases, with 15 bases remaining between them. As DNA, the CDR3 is TGTGCCAGCAGTGAGGCGGGCAGACCGATCTATGGCTACACCTTC. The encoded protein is CASSEAGRPIYGYTF.

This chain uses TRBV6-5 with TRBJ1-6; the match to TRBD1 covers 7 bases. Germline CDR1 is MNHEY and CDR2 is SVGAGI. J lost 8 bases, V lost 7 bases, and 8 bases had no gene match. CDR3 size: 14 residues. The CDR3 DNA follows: TGTGCCAGCAACTATGGACAGGCAGATTCACCCCTCCACTTT. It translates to CASNYGQADSPLHF.

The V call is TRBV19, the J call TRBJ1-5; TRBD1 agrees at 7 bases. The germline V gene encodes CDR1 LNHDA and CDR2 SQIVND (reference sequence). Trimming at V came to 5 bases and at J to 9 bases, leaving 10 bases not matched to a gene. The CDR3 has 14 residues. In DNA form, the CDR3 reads TGTGCCAGTAGTCACTCGACAGGGCCTTGGCCCCAGCATTTT. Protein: CASSHSTGPWPQHF.